The 22 T cell receptor beta chains in this list originate from one sample, sequenced in a study of PD-1 blockade in classical Hodgkin lymphoma. Each and every patient relapsed after autologous stem cell transplantation, and patients got differing brentuximab vedotin exposure. Sequencing was performed with immunoSEQ multiplex PCR; in TCRdb, only in-frame clones are kept and a portion is missing. The sample holds just under 100,000 clones; 80% to 85% are singletons and the top ten take 12%. This specimen was peripheral blood mononuclear cells (PBMCs), taken at baseline. The receptor source for this set is a human donor with classical Hodgkin lymphoma.

Turning to this clone: One end of the junction fails to match germline, which may point to a read error. The gene calls are TRBV5-1 and TRBJ1-1; D remains ambiguous. This CDR3 has 13 residues. The germline CDR1 and CDR2 sequences are SGHRS and YFSETQ. CDR3 in DNA: TGCGCCAGCAGCTCCCAAAGGAACGCTGAAGCTTTCTTT. Protein product: CASSSQRNAEAFF.

This clone has just one count. The V call is TRBV5-6, the J call TRBJ2-1; 7 positions match TRBD2. The V gene end was trimmed by 3 bases and the J gene end by 9 bases; junction bases not matched to a gene: 9. Germline V gene data show CDR1 as SGHDT and CDR2 as YYEEEE. The CDR3 loop spans 14 amino acids. Here the CDR3 DNA reads TGTGCCAGCAGCTCCCCTCGGGAGGCAGTTGAGCAGTTCTTC. Protein product: CASSSPREAVEQFF.

This clone appeared once. This chain links TRBV5-1 with TRBJ2-7; 7 bases map to TRBD2. The junction had 17 bases not matched to a gene; V was cut back by 0 bases and J by 5 bases. The CDR3 has 18 amino acids. Germline loops: CDR1 SGHRS, CDR2 YFSETQ. In nucleotides, the CDR3 is TGCGCCAGCAGCTTGGAGCCTCAGGCTAGCGGCAACCTTAACGAGCAGTACTTC. This codes for CASSLEPQASGNLNEQYF.

V gene TRBV9 combines with J gene TRBJ1-3; D remains unclear. CDR3 size: 14 residues. Germline CDR1 reads SGDLS; CDR2 reads YYNGEE. V dropped 3 bases and J dropped 6 bases, with 13 bases sitting between them. The CDR3 sequence: CASSAPPIKNTIYF. DNA for the CDR3: TGTGCCAGCAGCGCACCCCCCATAAAAAACACCATATATTTT.

The chain joins TRBV9 to TRBJ2-6; 7 nucleotides agree with TRBD2. This CDR3 spans 18 amino acids. The germline gives CDR1 SGDLS, CDR2 YYNGEE. Trimming took 0 bases from V and 1 from J; bases not matched to a gene: 7. The chain's CDR3 is CASSVGNGRRSGANVLTF. In DNA, the CDR3 is TGTGCCAGCAGCGTAGGGAACGGGAGGAGGTCTGGGGCCAACGTCCTGACTTTC.

The chain has TRBV15 and TRBJ1-4; D gene uncertain. There are 14 residues in the CDR3. Germline-derived CDR1 and CDR2 are LNHNV and YYDKDF (reference sequence). V was cut by 0 bases and J by 7 bases, with 9 bases left in between. The CDR3 nucleotides are TGTGCCACCAGCAGAGATCCAGGAGGTGAAAAACTGTTTTTT. Amino acids: CATSRDPGGEKLFF.

The chain couples TRBV4-1 to TRBJ2-5; 7 nucleotides line up with TRBD1. The CDR3 totals 13 residues. J gave up 5 bases and V 3 bases, and 3 bases lay outside the gene matches. Per the germline V gene, CDR1 is MGHRA and CDR2 is YSYEKL. CDR3 sequence: CASSQIQGETQYF. Written as DNA, the CDR3 is TGCGCCAGCAGCCAGATACAGGGGGAGACCCAGTACTTC.

The genes are TRBV5-4 and TRBJ2-1; TRBD2 aligns across 8 bases. This CDR3 region has 18 residues. Trimming took 0 bases from V and 4 from J; bases not matched to a gene: 12. The V gene's germline CDR1 is SGHNT and CDR2 YYREEE (reference sequence). The CDR3 DNA reads TGTGCCAGCAGCTTGGGCGGCGGTGGGACTAGATCTTACAATGAGCAGTTCTTC. Protein product: CASSLGGGGTRSYNEQFF.

V and J are TRBV27 and TRBJ1-3; D gene ambiguous. The ends were cut back, 6 bases at V and 0 bases at J, with 12 bases in the middle. The CDR3 spans 15 residues. Germline CDR1 and CDR2: MNHEY and SMNVEV (reference sequence). The CDR3 nucleotides are TGTGCCAGCAGAAAGGGTATAAACTCTGGAAACACCATATATTTT. Its translation: CASRKGINSGNTIYF.

The V gene is TRBV19, the J gene TRBJ1-1; weak D call: TRBD1 (5 bases). The CDR3 loop spans 15 amino acids. Germline-derived CDR1 and CDR2 are LNHDA and SQIVND (reference sequence). V was clipped by 1 base and J by 0 bases, with 9 bases between them. CDR3 sequence: CASSIVGRMNTEAFF. The CDR3 DNA reads TGTGCCAGTAGTATAGTGGGACGAATGAACACTGAAGCTTTCTTT.

The chain uses TRBV2 and TRBJ2-5, with D perhaps matching TRBD2 (6 bases). V was shortened by 9 bases and J by 4 bases, with 15 bases between the two germline ends. The germline V gene encodes CDR1 SNHLY and CDR2 FYNNEI. The CDR3 runs 13 residues. CDR3 bases: TGTGCCAGGGGGGGAGAAGGCAGAGAGACCCAGTACTTC. Translation: CARGGEGRETQYF.

The genes are TRBV4-2 and TRBJ2-3; D gene unclear. CDR3 length equals 12 residues. V lost 6 bases and J lost 5, with 9 bases in between. Germline V gene data show CDR1 as LGHNA and CDR2 as YNFKEQ. CDR3 loop: CASSQTRDTQYF. The CDR3 coding sequence is TGTGCCAGCAGTCAGACTCGAGATACGCAGTATTTT.

The V call is TRBV19, the J call TRBJ2-7; tentatively, D is TRBD2 (5 bases). The CDR3 extends over 12 amino acids. V lost 5 bases to trimming and J lost 3 bases, with 8 bases between them. CDR1 LNHDA and CDR2 SQIVND come from the germline V gene (reference sequence). Written as DNA, the CDR3 is TGTGCCAGTAGTGGACTTAACTACGAGCAGTACTTC. Translation gives CASSGLNYEQYF.

V gene TRBV23-1 combines with J gene TRBJ1-4; D is ambiguous. TRBV23-1 is flagged as an ORF with uncertain function. This CDR3 is 17 amino acids long. V was cut by 1 base and J by 0 bases, with 12 bases left in between. CDR3 DNA sequence: TGCGCCAGCAGTCAATGTTGGTTTGATGCAACTAATGAAAAACTGTTTTTT. Translating gives CASSQCWFDATNEKLFF.

The CDR3 sequence is CASSYRARGEGYTF. The CDR3 region has the DNA TGTGCCAGCAGTTACCGAGCCAGGGGAGAAGGCTACACCTTC. This chain uses TRBV27 with TRBJ1-2, with a possible D match to TRBD1 (6 bases). V was clipped by 4 bases and J by 8 bases, with 17 bases between them. This CDR3 has 14 residues. Germline V gene sequence: CDR1 MNHEY, CDR2 SMNVEV (reference sequence).

V is TRBV19 and J is TRBJ2-3; no firm D call. The CDR3 loop spans 11 amino acids. The germline V gene has CDR1 LNHDA and CDR2 SQIVND (reference sequence). V shed 8 bases and J shed 5 bases, with 8 bases lying between them. This CDR3 is CASGVGDTQYF. The CDR3 bases are TGTGCCAGTGGCGTCGGAGATACGCAGTATTTT.

V gene TRBV7-8 combines with J gene TRBJ2-2; D is unclear. This CDR3 has 15 amino acids. The V gene's germline CDR1 is SGHVS and CDR2 FQNEAQ. V lost 5 bases and J 6 bases, leaving 16 bases between the germline ends. This CDR3 reads CASSPGPLAAGELFF. CDR3 sequence (DNA): TGTGCCAGCAGCCCGGGTCCCTTGGCCGCCGGGGAGCTGTTTTTT.

The V and J genes are TRBV4-1 and TRBJ2-3; 10 bases map to TRBD2. Germline V gives CDR1 MGHRA, CDR2 YSYEKL. The CDR3 spans 17 residues. J gave up 0 bases and V 3 bases, and 6 bases lay outside the gene matches. CDR3 sequence reads: CASSQGLAPTSTDTQYF. For the CDR3, the DNA is TGCGCCAGCAGCCAGGGACTAGCGCCTACTAGCACAGATACGCAGTATTTT.

The rearrangement uses TRBV6-6 and TRBJ1-2, with D possibly TRBD1 on 6 matching bases. Germline CDR1 and CDR2: MNHNY and SVGAGI (reference sequence). This CDR3 has 15 residues. Trimming shortened V by 2 bases and J by 4 bases, and 14 bases separated the two germline ends. CDR3 sequence: CASSYGQGSAYGYTF. The DNA for the CDR3 is TGTGCCAGCAGTTACGGGCAGGGGAGTGCCTATGGCTACACCTTC.

The genes are TRBV11-3 and TRBJ2-1; D not certain. CDR1 and CDR2 (germline): SGHNT, YENEEA. The CDR3 length is 13 residues. The V end was cut by 4 bases, the J end by 9 bases, with 13 bases between. This CDR3 reads CASSSTLGGEQFF. CDR3 bases: TGTGCCAGCAGCTCCACTCTCGGCGGTGAGCAGTTCTTC.

V is TRBV14 and J is TRBJ1-3; no clear D. The CDR3 loop spans 11 amino acids. Per germline, CDR1 SGHDN and CDR2 FVKESK. V dropped 5 bases and J dropped 8 bases, with 7 bases sitting between them. The CDR3 DNA reads TGTGCCAGCAGCTCCACCCACACCATATATTTT. It translates to CASSSTHTIYF.

The V and J genes are TRBV28 and TRBJ2-5; TRBD2 matches 7 bases. Germline values: CDR1 MDHEN, CDR2 SYDVKM. V trimming: 6 bases; J trimming: 4 bases; junction bases outside the gene matches: 14. The CDR3 has 16 amino acids. The CDR3 spells CASSVYGLVYGETQYF. CDR3 bases: TGTGCCAGCAGCGTTTACGGACTAGTGTATGGAGAGACCCAGTACTTC.